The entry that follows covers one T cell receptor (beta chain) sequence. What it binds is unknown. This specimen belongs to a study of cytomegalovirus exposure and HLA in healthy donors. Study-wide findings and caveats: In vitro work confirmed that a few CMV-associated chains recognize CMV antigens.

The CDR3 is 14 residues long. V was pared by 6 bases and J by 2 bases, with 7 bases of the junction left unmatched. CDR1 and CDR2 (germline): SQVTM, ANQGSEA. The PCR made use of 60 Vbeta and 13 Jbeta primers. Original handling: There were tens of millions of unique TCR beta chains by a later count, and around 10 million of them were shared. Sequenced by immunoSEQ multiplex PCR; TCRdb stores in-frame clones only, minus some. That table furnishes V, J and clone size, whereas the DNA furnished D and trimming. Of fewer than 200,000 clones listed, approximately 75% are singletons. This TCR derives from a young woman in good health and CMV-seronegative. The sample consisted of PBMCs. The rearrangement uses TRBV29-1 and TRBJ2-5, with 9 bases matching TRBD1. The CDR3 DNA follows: TGCAGCGTGGGGACAGGGAATGGGCAAGAGACCCAGTACTTC. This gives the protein CSVGTGNGQETQYF.